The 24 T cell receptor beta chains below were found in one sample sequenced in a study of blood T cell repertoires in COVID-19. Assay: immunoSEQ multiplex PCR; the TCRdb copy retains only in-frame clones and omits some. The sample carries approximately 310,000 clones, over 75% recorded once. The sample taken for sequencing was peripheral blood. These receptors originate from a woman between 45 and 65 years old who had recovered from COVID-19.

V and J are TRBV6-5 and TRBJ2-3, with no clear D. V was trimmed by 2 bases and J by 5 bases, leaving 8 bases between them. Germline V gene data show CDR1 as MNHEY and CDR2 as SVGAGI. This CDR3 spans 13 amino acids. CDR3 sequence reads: CASSYQLRDTQYF. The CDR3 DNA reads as TGTGCCAGCAGTTACCAACTCCGAGATACGCAGTATTTT.

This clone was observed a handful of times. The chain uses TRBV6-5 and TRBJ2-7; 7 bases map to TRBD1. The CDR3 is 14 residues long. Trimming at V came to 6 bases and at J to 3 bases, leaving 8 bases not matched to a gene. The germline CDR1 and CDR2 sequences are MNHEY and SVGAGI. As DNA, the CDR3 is TGTGCCAGCAGATTAGACAGGGCCGTCTACGAGCAGTACTTC. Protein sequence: CASRLDRAVYEQYF.

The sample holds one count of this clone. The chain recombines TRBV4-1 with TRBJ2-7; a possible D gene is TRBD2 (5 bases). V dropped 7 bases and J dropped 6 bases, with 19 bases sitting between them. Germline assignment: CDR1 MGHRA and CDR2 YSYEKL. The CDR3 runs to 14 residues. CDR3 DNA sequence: TGCGCCAGCACCCAGATACTAGTTTCTCGCGAGCAGTACTTC. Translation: CASTQILVSREQYF.

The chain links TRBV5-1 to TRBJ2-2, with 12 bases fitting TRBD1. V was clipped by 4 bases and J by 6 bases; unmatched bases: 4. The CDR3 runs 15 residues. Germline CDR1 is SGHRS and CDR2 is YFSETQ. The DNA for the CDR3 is TGCGCCAGCAGCCCCGGGACAGGGGGCGCCGGGGAGCTGTTTTTT. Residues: CASSPGTGGAGELFF.

The CDR3 DNA reads as TGTGCCAGCAGCCCCCTCTACCATCAGTTCTTC. Residues: CASSPLYHQFF. The V gene is TRBV6-1, the J gene TRBJ2-1; D is undetermined. The germline V gene has CDR1 MNHNS and CDR2 SASEGT. The germline V and J ends were trimmed by 6 bases and 13 bases, with 13 bases remaining between them. This CDR3 comprises 11 residues.

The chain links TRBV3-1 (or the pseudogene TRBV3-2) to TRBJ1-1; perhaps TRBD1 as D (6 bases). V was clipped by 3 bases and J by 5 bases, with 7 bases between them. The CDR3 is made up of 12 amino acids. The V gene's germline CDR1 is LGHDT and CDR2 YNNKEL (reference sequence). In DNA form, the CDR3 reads TGTGCCAGCAGCCACCAGGGGACTGAAGCTTTCTTT. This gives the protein CASSHQGTEAFF.

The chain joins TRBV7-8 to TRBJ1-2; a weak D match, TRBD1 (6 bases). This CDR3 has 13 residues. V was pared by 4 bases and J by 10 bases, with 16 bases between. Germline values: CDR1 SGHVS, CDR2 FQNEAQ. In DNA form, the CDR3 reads TGTGCCAGCAGCTCCCTCCAGGGGCCACCCTACACCTTC. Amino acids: CASSSLQGPPYTF.

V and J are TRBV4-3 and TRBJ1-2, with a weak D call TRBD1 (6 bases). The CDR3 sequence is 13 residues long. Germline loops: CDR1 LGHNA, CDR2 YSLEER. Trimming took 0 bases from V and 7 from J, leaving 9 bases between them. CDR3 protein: CASSQDNRAGYTF. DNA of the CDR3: TGCGCCAGCAGCCAAGATAACAGGGCTGGCTACACCTTC.

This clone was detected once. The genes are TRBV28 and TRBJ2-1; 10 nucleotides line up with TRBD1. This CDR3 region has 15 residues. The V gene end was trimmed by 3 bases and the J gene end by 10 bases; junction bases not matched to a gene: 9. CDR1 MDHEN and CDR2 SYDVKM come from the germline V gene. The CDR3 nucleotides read TGTGCCAGCAGTTTTTTGGGACAGGGGTTTCGGGAGCAGTTCTTC. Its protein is CASSFLGQGFREQFF.

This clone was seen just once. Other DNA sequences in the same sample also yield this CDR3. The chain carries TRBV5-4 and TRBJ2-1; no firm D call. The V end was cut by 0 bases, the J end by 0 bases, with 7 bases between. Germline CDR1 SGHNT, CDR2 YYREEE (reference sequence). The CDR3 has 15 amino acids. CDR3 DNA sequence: TGTGCCAGCAGCTTGGTGGGCTCCTCCTACAATGAGCAGTTCTTC. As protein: CASSLVGSSYNEQFF.

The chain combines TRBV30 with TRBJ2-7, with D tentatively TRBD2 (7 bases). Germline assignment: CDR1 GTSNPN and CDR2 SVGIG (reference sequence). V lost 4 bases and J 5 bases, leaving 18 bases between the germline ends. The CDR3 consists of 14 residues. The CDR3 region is CAWNPFGGGDEQYF. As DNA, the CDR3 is TGTGCCTGGAACCCGTTCGGCGGGGGCGACGAGCAGTACTTC.

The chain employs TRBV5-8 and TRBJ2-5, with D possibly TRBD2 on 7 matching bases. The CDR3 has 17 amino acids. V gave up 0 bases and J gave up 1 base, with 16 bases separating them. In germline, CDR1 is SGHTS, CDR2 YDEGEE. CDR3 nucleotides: TGTGCCAGCAGCTTGGGTGCCGGGGGGCCACCCCAAGAGACCCAGTACTTC. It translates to CASSLGAGGPPQETQYF.

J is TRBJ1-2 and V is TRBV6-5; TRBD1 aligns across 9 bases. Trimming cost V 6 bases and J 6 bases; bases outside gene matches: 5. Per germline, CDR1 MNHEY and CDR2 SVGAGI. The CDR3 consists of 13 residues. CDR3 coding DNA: TGTGCCAGCAGACCGGGACAGGGTAATGGCTACACCTTC. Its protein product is CASRPGQGNGYTF.

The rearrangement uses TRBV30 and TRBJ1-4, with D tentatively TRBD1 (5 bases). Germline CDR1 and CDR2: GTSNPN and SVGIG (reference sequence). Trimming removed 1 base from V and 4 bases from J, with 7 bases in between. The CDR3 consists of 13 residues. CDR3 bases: TGTGCCTGGAGTGGGGGCCGTAATGAAAAACTGTTTTTT. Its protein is CAWSGGRNEKLFF.

The CDR3 bases are TGTGCCAGCACCCTAGTTGCCAGGGGCAATCAGCCCCAGCATTTT. Its protein is CASTLVARGNQPQHF. The J gene is TRBJ1-5, the V gene TRBV28; D perhaps matches TRBD1 (5 bases). The CDR3 is made up of 15 amino acids. Germline values: CDR1 MDHEN, CDR2 SYDVKM. Between the trimmed V and J ends, which lost 7 bases and 2 bases, there was a span of 15 bases.

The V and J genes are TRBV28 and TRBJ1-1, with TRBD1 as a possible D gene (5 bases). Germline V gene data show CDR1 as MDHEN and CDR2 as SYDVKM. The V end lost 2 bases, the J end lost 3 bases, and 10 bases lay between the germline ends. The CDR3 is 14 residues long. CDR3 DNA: TGTGCCAGCAGTTTAGGGGGGGTGGACACTGAAGCTTTCTTT. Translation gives CASSLGGVDTEAFF.

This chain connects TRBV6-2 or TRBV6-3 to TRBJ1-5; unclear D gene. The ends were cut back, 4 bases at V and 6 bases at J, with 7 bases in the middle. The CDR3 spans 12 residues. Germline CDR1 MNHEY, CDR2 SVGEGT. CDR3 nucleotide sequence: TGTGCCAGCAGTTTTTTGAGTCAGCCCCAGCATTTT. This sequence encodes CASSFLSQPQHF.

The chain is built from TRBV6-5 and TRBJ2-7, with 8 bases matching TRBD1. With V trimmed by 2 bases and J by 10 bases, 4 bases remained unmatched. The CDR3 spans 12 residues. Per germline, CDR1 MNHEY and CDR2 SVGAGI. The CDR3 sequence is CASSYADRAQYF. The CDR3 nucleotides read TGTGCCAGCAGTTACGCGGACAGGGCCCAGTACTTC.

Here the CDR3 DNA reads TGCGCCAGCAGTGACGAGGGACTAGCGGGGGCCGAGGGTGATACGCAGTATTTT. It yields the protein CASSDEGLAGAEGDTQYF. The chain is built from TRBV10-1 and TRBJ2-3; 14 positions agree with TRBD2. Per germline, CDR1 WNHNN and CDR2 SYGVQD (reference sequence). J was trimmed by 6 bases and V by 3 bases; bases with no gene match: 11. The CDR3 runs 18 residues.

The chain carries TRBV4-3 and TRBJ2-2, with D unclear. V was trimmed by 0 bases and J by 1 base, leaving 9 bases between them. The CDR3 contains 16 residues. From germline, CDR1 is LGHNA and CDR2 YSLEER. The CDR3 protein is CASSQESLGNTGELFF. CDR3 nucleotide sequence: TGCGCCAGCAGCCAAGAGTCTCTAGGGAACACCGGGGAGCTGTTTTTT.

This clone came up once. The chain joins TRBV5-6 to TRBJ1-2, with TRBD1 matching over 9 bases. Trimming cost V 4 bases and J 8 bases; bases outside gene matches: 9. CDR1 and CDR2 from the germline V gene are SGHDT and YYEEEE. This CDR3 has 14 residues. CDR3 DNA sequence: TGTGCCAGCAGCCCACAATGGACAGGGGACGGCTACACCTTC. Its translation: CASSPQWTGDGYTF.

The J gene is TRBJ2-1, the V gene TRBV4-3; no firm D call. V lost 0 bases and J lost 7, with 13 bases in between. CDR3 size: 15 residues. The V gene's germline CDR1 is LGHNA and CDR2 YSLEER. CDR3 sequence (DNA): TGCGCCAGCAGCCAAGATCAGGCCGGAATAAATGAGCAGTTCTTC. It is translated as CASSQDQAGINEQFF.

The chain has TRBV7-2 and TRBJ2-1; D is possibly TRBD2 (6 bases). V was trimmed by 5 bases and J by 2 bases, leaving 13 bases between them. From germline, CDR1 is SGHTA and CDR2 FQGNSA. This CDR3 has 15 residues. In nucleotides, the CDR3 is TGTGCCAGCAGCCGTAGCGGTGCCCCCTACAATGAGCAGTTCTTC. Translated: CASSRSGAPYNEQFF.

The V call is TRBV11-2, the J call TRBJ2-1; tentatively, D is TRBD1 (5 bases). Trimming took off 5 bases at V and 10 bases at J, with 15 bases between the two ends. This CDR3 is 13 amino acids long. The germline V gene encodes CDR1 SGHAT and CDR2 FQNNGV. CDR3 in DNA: TGTGCCAGCAGCCCAGCAGGGCTAGAGGAGCAGTTCTTC. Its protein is CASSPAGLEEQFF.